The clone carrying this TCR beta chain was picked up many times. All enrollees were about 18 to 95 years old and from about two dozen US areas. Cohort allocation depended upon clinical history that participants reported. The sample is drawn from a study of blood T cell repertoires in COVID-19. Study details: In each case, the material was cDNA or gDNA derived from T cells, B-cell-depleted T cells, or PBMCs.

Study processing details: For nucleated cells, counts were estimated from reference gene primer amplification. The protocol was immunoSEQ multiplex PCR, while the TCRdb copy is restricted to in-frame clones and leaves out a portion. V, J and clone size derive from that table, while D and trimming were established from the DNA sequence. The table has 360,000 or so clones, 75% to 90% seen once. This CDR3 spans 16 amino acids. The germline gives CDR1 SNHLY, CDR2 FYNNEI. The J segment lost 1 base and the V segment lost 5 bases, leaving 6 bases of the junction unmatched. Sequencing was done on a sample of PBMCs or T cells enriched from blood (not recorded which). The source is a woman in her 50s who had recovered from COVID-19. V gene TRBV2 combines with J gene TRBJ2-3, with 10 bases lining up with TRBD2. The DNA of the CDR3 is TGTGCCAGCAGTACTTCTAGCGGGAGCGGCACAGATACGCAGTATTTT. Translating gives CASSTSSGSGTDTQYF.